This TCR beta chain was observed in a study of blood T cell repertoires in COVID-19. Study background: Sample material is recorded as cDNA or gDNA derived from T cells, B-cell-depleted T cells, or PBMCs.

This clone was seen only once. The repertoire was sequenced with immunoSEQ multiplex PCR; TCRdb's copy has only in-frame clones and lacks some. Of 200,000 to 300,000 clones listed, roughly 85% were seen once; the top ten hold around 9.8%. Participant age was about 18 to 89 years, and participants resided in 25 or so US areas. Participant-reported clinical history was the basis for cohort assignment. The CDR3 has 14 amino acids. Germline lookup yields CDR1 SGHTA and CDR2 FQGNSA. Trimming removed 4 bases at V and 7 bases at J, with 14 bases between. V is TRBV7-2 and J is TRBJ1-5; TRBD1 is a possible D gene (6 bases). Sequencing input: PBMCs or T cells enriched from blood (not recorded which). The TCR sequence derives from a woman aged 45-65 years with acute COVID-19. CDR3 sequence (DNA): TGTGCCAGCAGCTCCCAGGGGACCGGGCAGCCCCAGCATTTT. Translating gives CASSSQGTGQPQHF. Looking up the rest from reference TRBV7-2 and TRBJ1-5 gives the full variable domain: GAGVSQSPSNKVTEKGKDVELRCDPISGHTALYWYRQSLGQGLEFLIYFQGNSAPDKSGLPSDRFSAERTGGSVSTLTIQRTQQEDSAVYLCASSSQGTGQPQHFGDGTRLSIL.